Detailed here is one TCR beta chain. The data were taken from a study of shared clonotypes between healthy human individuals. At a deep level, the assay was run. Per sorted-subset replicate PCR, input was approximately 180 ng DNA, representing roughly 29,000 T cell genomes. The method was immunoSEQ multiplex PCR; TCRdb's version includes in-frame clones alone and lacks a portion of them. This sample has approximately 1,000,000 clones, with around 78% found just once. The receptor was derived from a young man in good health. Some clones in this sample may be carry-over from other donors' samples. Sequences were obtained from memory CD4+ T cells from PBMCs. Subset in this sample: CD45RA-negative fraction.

The CDR3: CSVSTGGAGTEAFF. Written as DNA, the CDR3 is TGCAGCGTATCCACAGGGGGCGCGGGCACTGAAGCTTTCTTT. The V call is TRBV29-1, the J call TRBJ1-1, with TRBD1 identical over 9 bases. V lost 6 bases, J lost 4 bases, and 9 bases stayed unmatched. The CDR3 spans 14 residues. Germline CDR1 and CDR2: SQVTM and ANQGSEA. Supplemented by reference TRBV29-1 and TRBJ1-1, the full variable domain reads SAVISQKPSRDICQRGTSLTIQCQVDSQVTMMFWYRQQPGQSLTLIATANQGSEATYESGFVIDKFPISRPNLTFSTLTVSNMSPEDSSIYLCSVSTGGAGTEAFFGQGTRLTVV.